Shown below are 30 T cell receptor beta chains from a single sample sequenced in a study of T-cell reconstitution after alpha-beta-depleted transplantation in children. A library of TCRbeta sequences, prepared with unique molecular identifiers, was generated. In TCRdb, the PCR reads were re-called with MiXCR into one record per CDR3 protein. The sample has 200,000 to 250,000 distinct CDR3 sequences; around 7.7% are singletons. The source was PBMCs, mostly from graft donor cells, collected 360 days after TCRalphabeta/CD19-depleted stem cell transplant. The receptors originated from a male patient between 2 and 10 years old who had a stem cell transplant for acute myeloid leukemia, so the T cells may come from the graft donor.

Many counts were recorded for this clonotype. The chain employs TRBV5-1 and TRBJ2-2; D unclear. Germline V gives CDR1 SGHRS, CDR2 YFSETQ. The V and J ends lost 1 base and 3 bases respectively, with 16 bases between them. This CDR3 region has 17 residues. The CDR3 here is CASSLHSGKLDTGELFF. The CDR3 DNA follows: TGCGCCAGCAGCTTGCATTCTGGGAAGTTAGACACCGGGGAGCTGTTTTTT.

The rearrangement uses TRBV4-1 and TRBJ2-1, with TRBD2 identical over 9 bases. The CDR3 is 16 amino acids. CDR1 and CDR2 from the germline V gene are MGHRA and YSYEKL. V was clipped by 4 bases and J by 7 bases; unmatched bases: 11. The CDR3 nucleotides read TGCGCCAGCAGCCCGTTGGGCGGGAGGGCCGATAATGAGCAGTTCTTC. Its translation is CASSPLGGRADNEQFF.

The table lists this clonotype with many counts. V and J are TRBV11-2 and TRBJ1-5; D may be TRBD1 (6 bases). This CDR3 has 12 residues. CDR1 and CDR2 from the germline V gene are SGHAT and FQNNGV. Trimming shortened V by 5 bases and J by 6 bases, and 8 bases separated the two germline ends. The CDR3 reads CASSRGAQPQHF. The CDR3 coding sequence is TGTGCCAGCAGCCGGGGGGCTCAGCCCCAGCATTTT.

The table lists this clonotype with many counts. The gene calls are TRBV10-3 and TRBJ2-1, with TRBD2 identical over 13 bases. CDR1 is ENHRY and CDR2 is SYGVKD in the germline V gene. The CDR3 totals 16 residues. Germline trimming cut 6 bases from V and 4 bases from J; bases unmatched to any gene: 6. CDR3: CAISFSTSGGYNEQFF. As DNA, the CDR3 is TGTGCCATCAGCTTTTCGACTAGCGGGGGGTACAATGAGCAGTTCTTC.

This sequence joins TRBV7-2 and TRBJ2-3; D is perhaps TRBD2 (7 bases). This CDR3 region has 15 residues. The germline V gene encodes CDR1 SGHTA and CDR2 FQGNSA. V was clipped by 4 bases and J by 7 bases, with 18 bases between them. CDR3 bases: TGTGCCAGCAGCTCGATGGGGGGGGGCAGGAATACGCAGTATTTT. Encoded protein: CASSSMGGGRNTQYF.

V usage is TRBV5-8 and J usage is TRBJ2-4; D unclear. Germline V gene lookup returns CDR1 SGHTS and CDR2 YDEGEE. CDR3 length: 17 amino acids. V lost 0 bases and J 0 bases, leaving 13 bases between the germline ends. Here the CDR3 reads CASSLALQSLAKNIQYF. The CDR3 nucleotides read TGTGCCAGCAGCTTGGCTTTACAGTCCCTAGCCAAAAACATTCAGTACTTC.

The chain recombines TRBV4-2 with TRBJ1-5; TRBD1 agrees at 11 bases. This CDR3 spans 16 amino acids. V shed 4 bases and J 2 bases; nucleotides not matched to a gene: 4. Germline CDR1 LGHNA, CDR2 YNFKEQ. The CDR3 DNA sequence: TGTGCCAGCAGCCGGACAGGGGGCGAAGGCAATCAGCCCCAGCATTTT. Translation: CASSRTGGEGNQPQHF.

The table lists this clonotype with many counts. This chain uses TRBV12-3 or TRBV12-4 with TRBJ2-1, with 8 bases aligning to TRBD1. The CDR3 contains 16 residues. With V trimmed by 5 bases and J by 6 bases, 12 bases remained unmatched. The DNA for the CDR3 is TGTGCCAGCAGTGCCCCTTCCGGACAGGGCGGCAATGAGCAGTTCTTC. Protein product: CASSAPSGQGGNEQFF.

This clonotype has more than one count but fewer than ten. The chain combines TRBV6-2 or TRBV6-3 with TRBJ2-5, with 7 nucleotides matching TRBD1. There are 17 residues in the CDR3. With 0 bases clipped from V and 7 bases from J, the junction kept 14 bases outside the gene matches. Germline V gives CDR1 MNHEY, CDR2 SVGEGT. This chain's CDR3 is CASSYSGQVYSKGTQYF. In DNA, the CDR3 is TGTGCCAGCAGTTACTCCGGACAGGTCTATTCGAAAGGGACCCAGTACTTC.

This clonotype was recorded many times. This chain links TRBV20-1 with TRBJ2-1; D possibly corresponds to TRBD2 (5 bases). Germline loops: CDR1 DFQATT, CDR2 SNEGSKA (reference sequence). This CDR3 has 14 residues. Trimming cost V 4 bases and J 4 bases, with 14 bases left between them. CDR3 sequence: CSAISEPLYNEQFF. In DNA, the CDR3 is TGCAGTGCTATTAGCGAACCTCTGTACAATGAGCAGTTCTTC.

The chain links TRBV5-1 to TRBJ2-3; D remains ambiguous. Looked up from germline, CDR1 is SGHRS and CDR2 is YFSETQ. Trimming removed 4 bases at V and 3 bases at J, with 6 bases between. The CDR3 consists of 12 residues. The CDR3 coding sequence is TGCGCCAGCAGCATACAAACAGATACGCAGTATTTT. As protein: CASSIQTDTQYF.

The chain employs TRBV18 and TRBJ2-5; D remains ambiguous. Germline lookup yields CDR1 KGHSH and CDR2 LQKENI. V was pared by 1 base and J by 1 base, with 13 bases between. CDR3 length: 16 residues. As DNA, the CDR3 is TGTGCCAGCTCACCACGAGACTCCTTTTTCCAAGAGACCCAGTACTTC. This codes for CASSPRDSFFQETQYF.

Ten or more counts support this clonotype. Here the CDR3 reads CSARQGADTQYF. The CDR3 nucleotides read TGCAGTGCTAGACAGGGGGCAGATACGCAGTATTTT. This sequence joins TRBV20-1 and TRBJ2-3; 7 bases line up with TRBD1. CDR1 DFQATT and CDR2 SNEGSKA come from the germline V gene (reference sequence). The CDR3 is made up of 12 amino acids. The V gene end was trimmed by 2 bases and the J gene end by 4 bases; junction bases not matched to a gene: 0.

This clonotype appeared once. The chain links TRBV11-2 to TRBJ2-5; 11 bases are shared with TRBD2. V dropped 3 bases and J dropped 5; count of bases not matched to a gene: 11. CDR3 size: 17 residues. Germline CDR1 reads SGHAT; CDR2 reads FQNNGV. In DNA form, the CDR3 reads TGTGCCAGCAGCTTCTTGACTAGCGGGGTCGCAGGGGAGACCCAGTACTTC. Translating gives CASSFLTSGVAGETQYF.

V usage is TRBV7-9 and J usage is TRBJ2-5; no definite D call. V lost 1 base and J lost 5, with 8 bases in between. This CDR3 has 13 residues. CDR1 and CDR2 from the germline V gene are SEHNR and FQNEAQ (reference sequence). The chain's CDR3 is CASSLVFGETQYF. As DNA, the CDR3 is TGTGCCAGCAGCTTAGTGTTTGGGGAGACCCAGTACTTC.

In its sample, this clonotype was seen a few times. The chain employs TRBV7-9 and TRBJ2-1; D is undetermined. Trimming removed 6 bases at V and 3 bases at J, with 9 bases between. Germline V gene lookup returns CDR1 SEHNR and CDR2 FQNEAQ (reference sequence). The CDR3 totals 13 residues. The CDR3 bases are TGTGCCAGCAGTCGAGGCAGCTACAATGAGCAGTTCTTC. Translation: CASSRGSYNEQFF.

This clonotype turned up a few times. This chain joins TRBV29-1 and TRBJ2-7; D remains unclear. CDR3 length equals 14 residues. The germline gives CDR1 SQVTM, CDR2 ANQGSEA. Trimming stripped 4 bases from V and 6 bases from J, with 19 bases between. CDR3 loop: CSVVGAPGPSEQYF. The CDR3 region has the DNA TGCAGCGTTGTTGGCGCCCCTGGCCCCTCCGAGCAGTACTTC.

In the case of this clonotype: A much larger clone differs by one base, so this may be a read error. The V call is TRBV20-1, the J call TRBJ1-1; a possible D gene is TRBD1 (5 bases). The germline V and J ends were trimmed by 6 bases and 1 base, with 12 bases remaining between them. The CDR3 contains 13 residues. The germline CDR1 and CDR2 sequences are DFQATT and SNEGSKA (reference sequence). The CDR3 here is CSAYPTANTEAFF. The CDR3 DNA sequence: TGCAGTGCGTATCCGACAGCGAACACTGAAGCTTTCTTT.

This clonotype was detected ten times or more. An end of the junction does not agree with germline; a read error may underlie this. The genes are TRBV7-7 and TRBJ2-7, with a possible D match to TRBD2 (5 bases). CDR3 length: 15 amino acids. Per germline, CDR1 SSHAT and CDR2 FNYEAQ (reference sequence). CDR3 amino acids: CASSLRAGPIYEQYF. The CDR3, as DNA: TGTGCTAGCAGCTTAAGGGCGGGCCCCATCTACGAGCAGTACTTC.

In DNA form, the CDR3 reads TGTGCCAGCAGTTCAGGGGGAATGATAGGTGAGCAGTTCTTC. This encodes CASSSGGMIGEQFF. The chain has TRBV7-3 and TRBJ2-1, with TRBD1 identical over 7 bases. Germline CDR1 reads SGHTA; CDR2 reads FQGTGA. V lost 6 bases, J lost 9 bases, and 11 bases stayed unmatched. The CDR3 contains 14 residues. Drawing the rest from reference TRBV7-3 and TRBJ2-1, the complete variable domain is GAGVSQTPSNKVTEKGKYVELRCDPISGHTALYWYRQSLGQGPEFLIYFQGTGAADDSGLPNDRFFAVRPEGSVSTLKIQRTERGDSAVYLCASSSGGMIGEQFFGPGTRLTVL.

This clonotype was seen many times. The rearrangement joins TRBV5-1 to TRBJ1-4; 7 bases align to TRBD1. Germline V lookup: CDR1 SGHRS, CDR2 YFSETQ. The CDR3 loop spans 14 amino acids. V lost 2 bases and J lost 8; bases outside the gene matches: 6. CDR3 loop: CASSLPGQNEKLFF. CDR3 coding DNA: TGCGCCAGCAGCTTACCGGGACAGAACGAAAAACTGTTTTTT.

CDR3 nucleotide sequence: TGTGCCAGCAGCTTACCGGGTGTGCCCCCCGATACGCAGTATTTT. Encoded protein: CASSLPGVPPDTQYF. The chain employs TRBV7-3 and TRBJ2-3; D is uncertain. This CDR3 is 15 amino acids long. Germline V gives CDR1 SGHTA, CDR2 FQGTGA. Trimming removed 2 bases at V and 6 bases at J, with 15 bases between.

To note about this clonotype: This clone may be a read error of a much larger clone one base away. This chain uses TRBV5-1 with TRBJ2-1; D is unclear. Germline CDR1 reads SGHRS; CDR2 reads YFSETQ. This CDR3 region has 13 residues. The CDR3 DNA is TGCGCCAGCAGCTTGGCCCTTATCAATGAGCGGTTCTTC. The encoded protein is CASSLALINERFF.

This clonotype was counted between two and nine times. The chain uses TRBV29-1 and TRBJ1-1; D not resolved. The CDR3 has 13 amino acids. V was pared by 7 bases and J by 4 bases, with 16 bases between. Germline V gene sequence: CDR1 SQVTM, CDR2 ANQGSEA. The CDR3 is CSDQTGRGTEAFF. The CDR3 DNA follows: TGCAGCGACCAGACGGGCCGGGGCACTGAAGCTTTCTTT.

This sequence joins TRBV30 and TRBJ2-1; 7 bases agree with TRBD2. The CDR3 is 15 residues long. Trimming cost V 0 bases and J 8 bases; bases outside gene matches: 10. Germline CDR1 is GTSNPN and CDR2 is SVGIG (reference sequence). Written as DNA, the CDR3 is TGTGCCTGGAGTGTATCCAGCGGGATTTTCCATGAGCAGTTCTTC. Translation: CAWSVSSGIFHEQFF.

The chain is built from TRBV7-2 and TRBJ2-1; the match to TRBD2 covers 9 bases. CDR3 size: 16 residues. Germline V lookup: CDR1 SGHTA, CDR2 FQGNSA. V lost 2 bases, J lost 7 bases, and 9 bases stayed unmatched. The CDR3, as DNA: TGTGCCAGCAGCTTAAGACCTCTAGCGGGGTTAAATGAGCAGTTCTTC. Amino acids: CASSLRPLAGLNEQFF.

This clonotype was picked up a small number of times. The chain has TRBV20-1 and TRBJ2-7, with 7 positions matching TRBD2. V was clipped by 3 bases and J by 5 bases; unmatched bases: 10. The CDR3 length is 14 residues. Per the germline V gene, CDR1 is DFQATT and CDR2 is SNEGSKA (reference sequence). The CDR3 DNA reads TGCAGTGCTAGCTTACCGGGAGGCATTAACGAGCAGTACTTC. It encodes CSASLPGGINEQYF.

This clonotype was recorded a few times. The chain couples TRBV9 to TRBJ1-1; D gene unclear. This CDR3 region has 14 residues. V was shortened by 1 base and J by 4 bases, with 11 bases between the two germline ends. The germline V gene has CDR1 SGDLS and CDR2 YYNGEE. The CDR3 coding sequence is TGTGCCAGCAGCGTAATGGGAGGGCTCACTGAAGCTTTCTTT. It codes for CASSVMGGLTEAFF.

This sequence joins TRBV14 and TRBJ2-7, with TRBD1 identical over 8 bases. The trim removed 4 bases at V and 3 bases at J, leaving 11 bases unmatched. Germline loops: CDR1 SGHDN, CDR2 FVKESK. The CDR3 consists of 16 residues. CDR3 in amino acids: CASSRETRGLGYEQYF. CDR3 nucleotides: TGTGCCAGCAGCCGAGAAACCAGGGGGCTCGGCTACGAGCAGTACTTC.

This clonotype was detected a few times. The chain combines TRBV5-1 with TRBJ2-3; no clear D gene. V was shortened by 0 bases and J by 3 bases, with 11 bases between the two germline ends. Germline CDR1 is SGHRS and CDR2 is YFSETQ. CDR3 length: 15 amino acids. The DNA for the CDR3 is TGCGCCAGCAGCTTGGGGGCTTTACAAACAGATACGCAGTATTTT. Its translation: CASSLGALQTDTQYF.